Below, one TCR beta chain is given with its context. This CDR3 region has 17 residues. Germline V gene lookup returns CDR1 SGHDT and CDR2 YYEEEE. Trimming took 4 bases from V and 5 from J; bases not matched to a gene: 14. The entry originates in a study of technical replicates of blood from a few donors. The data were produced by immunoSEQ multiplex PCR, yet TCRdb's version contains in-frame clones alone and is incomplete. The profile shows over 65,000 clones, approximately 95% of them singletons. The specimen sequenced was T cells isolated from PBMCs. The sequence came from a human donor in good health. This chain joins TRBV5-6 and TRBJ2-2, with 7 bases matching TRBD2. The CDR3 loop reads CASSLISGFFGTGELFF. The CDR3 DNA is TGTGCCAGCAGCCTTATTAGCGGGTTTTTTGGAACCGGGGAGCTGTTTTTT.